Each of the 23 T cell receptor beta chains below was sequenced from the same sample in a study of metastatic and nonmetastatic thyroid tumors (dated by TCRdb to about 2020). The library was produced with PCR. The reads were generated on an Illumina HiSeq 4000. TCRdb ran its own pipeline on the public reads, namely fastp trimming at Q25 and MiXCR clone calling, and kept in-frame beta chains. Present in this sample are 14,000 or so clones, about a quarter of which were seen just once. The ten largest clones capture approximately 11% of the sample. No treatment had been received by any patient before thyroid surgery. The sequencing sample was made of tumor tissue. These receptor sequences come from a female donor with papillary thyroid cancer or a benign thyroid nodule (not recorded which). Some clones in this sample may be carry-over from other donors' samples.

V is TRBV5-1 and J is TRBJ1-2; D is ambiguous. Germline V lookup: CDR1 SGHRS, CDR2 YFSETQ. The CDR3 totals 15 residues. V lost 4 bases to trimming and J lost 3 bases, with 16 bases between them. CDR3 amino acids: CASSPPGPYDYGYTF. CDR3 in DNA: TGCGCCAGCAGCCCCCCTGGGCCCTATGACTATGGCTACACCTTC.

In its sample, this clone ranks as medium-sized. The J gene is TRBJ1-1, the V gene TRBV6-1; D not resolved. V was pared by 3 bases and J by 1 base, with 15 bases between. The length of the CDR3 is 16 residues. Germline V gene data show CDR1 as MNHNS and CDR2 as SASEGT. The CDR3 reads CASSDLDRQKNTEAFF. DNA for the CDR3: TGTGCCAGCAGTGATCTGGATCGGCAGAAGAACACTGAAGCTTTCTTT.

The chain uses TRBV30 and TRBJ2-2; D call uncertain. Trimming removed 5 bases at V and 5 bases at J, with 6 bases between. The CDR3 is made up of 11 amino acids. The germline V gene has CDR1 GTSNPN and CDR2 SVGIG (reference sequence). CDR3 in amino acids: CAWEKTGELFF. The DNA for the CDR3 is TGTGCCTGGGAAAAAACCGGGGAGCTGTTTTTT.

This clone was detected ten times or more. Additional DNA sequences in this sample encode the identical CDR3. The chain employs TRBV20-1 and TRBJ2-1, with 7 nucleotides matching TRBD1. Germline V CDR1 and CDR2: DFQATT, SNEGSKA (reference sequence). With V trimmed by 6 bases and J by 3 bases, 11 bases remained unmatched. The CDR3 consists of 15 residues. CDR3 sequence (DNA): TGCAGTGCGATCCTCCCGGGACAGCACTACAATGAGCAGTTCTTC. This codes for CSAILPGQHYNEQFF.

In regard to this clone: Relative to the germline gene, one junction end is altered; a read error may explain this. The chain is built from TRBV27 and TRBJ2-3, with TRBD1 matching over 8 bases. CDR1 and CDR2 (germline): MNHEY, SMNVEV (reference sequence). This CDR3 comprises 15 residues. Written as DNA, the CDR3 is TGTGCCAGCTGTTTCAGGGGGCTGGGATCAGATACGCAGTATTTT. This translates into CASCFRGLGSDTQYF.

This clone has at least ten counts. A much larger clone is a single base away; this may be a read error. The chain joins TRBV27 to TRBJ2-3, with D perhaps TRBD1 (5 bases). Trimming stripped 5 bases from V and 4 bases from J, with 16 bases between. The CDR3 consists of 15 residues. Germline CDR1 and CDR2: MNHEY and SMNVEV (reference sequence). The CDR3 here is CASSLTRVGADTQYF. Here the CDR3 DNA reads TGTGCCAGCAGTCTAACGAGAGTAGGGGCAGATACGCAGTATTTT.

This clone was detected many times. The J gene is TRBJ2-5, the V gene TRBV24-1; 12 bases agree with TRBD2. The CDR3 runs to 17 residues. The V gene end was trimmed by 3 bases and the J gene end by 5 bases; junction bases not matched to a gene: 9. Per the germline V gene, CDR1 is KGHDR and CDR2 is SFDVKD. The CDR3 bases are TGTGCCACCAGTGATACAAGGGCTAGCGGGAGGGGGGAGACCCAGTACTTC. It codes for CATSDTRASGRGETQYF.

The chain uses TRBV5-8 and TRBJ1-2; D remains ambiguous. Germline V gene data show CDR1 as SGHTS and CDR2 as YDEGEE. There are 12 residues in the CDR3. V was cut by 0 bases and J by 10 bases, with 10 bases left in between. The CDR3 spells CASSLGPQVYTF. The CDR3 DNA reads as TGTGCCAGCAGCTTGGGACCGCAGGTCTACACCTTC.

This clone was observed a handful of times. At one end, the junction sequence differs from germline, possibly due to a read error. This sequence joins TRBV25-1 and TRBJ2-3; possible D gene TRBD2, 5 bases. The CDR3 contains 16 residues. Germline V gene lookup returns CDR1 MGHDK and CDR2 SYGVNS. CDR3 sequence: CASIEEPSGSTDTQCF. The DNA of the CDR3 is TGTGCCAGCATTGAGGAGCCTTCGGGGAGCACAGATACGCAGTGTTTT.

Within the sample, this clone is medium-sized. The sample has other DNA sequences that encode this CDR3 too. J is TRBJ1-1 and V is TRBV20-1, with unresolved D. The CDR3 sequence is 13 residues long. Trimming pared 1 base from V and 1 base from J, leaving 7 bases between. CDR1 and CDR2 from the germline V gene are DFQATT and SNEGSKA (reference sequence). CDR3 nucleotide sequence: TGCAGTGCTAGAGTTATCCCGAACACTGAAGCTTTCTTT. Protein: CSARVIPNTEAFF.

The chain carries TRBV20-1 and TRBJ2-2; 10 bases match TRBD2. The germline CDR1 and CDR2 sequences are DFQATT and SNEGSKA (reference sequence). V shed 0 bases and J 3 bases; nucleotides not matched to a gene: 10. This CDR3 region has 18 residues. Written as DNA, the CDR3 is TGCAGTGCTAGAGACACTAGCGGGATTGATCAACACACCGGGGAGCTGTTTTTT. It specifies CSARDTSGIDQHTGELFF.

This chain connects TRBV20-1 to TRBJ1-5, with 8 bases fitting TRBD1. V dropped 4 bases and J dropped 5; count of bases not matched to a gene: 4. CDR3 length: 13 amino acids. Germline CDR1 is DFQATT and CDR2 is SNEGSKA (reference sequence). The DNA of the CDR3 is TGCAGTGCTAACAGGGGGATGTATCAGCCCCAGCATTTT. Protein: CSANRGMYQPQHF.

The V gene is TRBV9, the J gene TRBJ2-1; 9 bases line up with TRBD2. In germline, CDR1 is SGDLS, CDR2 YYNGEE. Unmatched junction bases numbered 7, after V lost 3 bases and J lost 6 bases. The CDR3 sequence is 15 residues long. This chain's CDR3 is CASSEHGAGGNEQFF. The CDR3 bases are TGTGCCAGCAGCGAACATGGAGCGGGAGGCAATGAGCAGTTCTTC.

This clone rates as medium-sized. Because it lacks the conserved phenylalanine or tryptophan at the end, this CDR3 is likely a read error. The DNA is omitted, as the CDR3 cannot be located on it reliably, and the CDR3 follows TCRdb's listing. The chain links TRBV7-9 to TRBJ2-4; the table's D call TRBD2 went unverified against the DNA. Germline lookup yields CDR1 SEHNR and CDR2 FQNEAQ (reference sequence). The CDR3 has 10 amino acids, counting both end residues. The CDR3 region is CASSPPGLAL.

The chain recombines TRBV6-5 with TRBJ1-5, with TRBD1 as a possible D gene (6 bases). Germline V gene data show CDR1 as MNHEY and CDR2 as SVGAGI. V lost 4 bases and J lost 8, with 15 bases in between. This CDR3 has 14 residues. The CDR3 reads CASSSRQDSEPQHF. CDR3 DNA: TGTGCCAGCAGTTCACGACAGGATAGCGAGCCCCAGCATTTT.

This clone was recorded many times. The chain carries TRBV6-1 and TRBJ2-3; TRBD2 might be the D (6 bases). Germline CDR1 is MNHNS and CDR2 is SASEGT. The CDR3 runs to 14 residues. The CDR3: CASRLEGGTDTQYF. As DNA, the CDR3 is TGTGCAAGCCGACTAGAGGGAGGCACAGATACGCAGTATTTT.

This clone was observed at least ten times. V is TRBV4-2 and J is TRBJ2-2, with 11 positions matching TRBD2. Germline values: CDR1 LGHNA, CDR2 YNFKEQ. Losses at the gene ends were 4 bases for V and 3 bases for J; bases not matched to a gene: 1. The CDR3 has 15 residues. CDR3: CASSPGLADTGELFF. The CDR3 DNA is TGTGCCAGCAGCCCGGGACTAGCGGACACCGGGGAGCTGTTTTTT.

The chain is built from TRBV7-2 and TRBJ2-2; no clear D. Germline CDR1 and CDR2: SGHTA and FQGNSA. The CDR3 runs 13 residues. V was trimmed by 5 bases and J by 4 bases, leaving 8 bases between them. The CDR3 loop reads CASSRLITGELFF. The CDR3 coding sequence is TGTGCCAGCAGCCGCCTAATCACCGGGGAGCTGTTTTTT.

This chain uses TRBV6-4 with TRBJ2-5; D uncertain. The germline CDR1 and CDR2 sequences are MRHNA and SNTAGT. The CDR3 has 14 amino acids. With 0 bases removed from V and 7 bases from J, the gap between germline ends came to 12 bases. In DNA form, the CDR3 reads TGTGCCAGCAGTGACTCGATCGGCCGGGCGACCCAGTACTTC. This sequence encodes CASSDSIGRATQYF.

In its sample, this clone is medium-sized. The chain recombines TRBV10-3 with TRBJ2-7; 10 positions match TRBD1. The CDR3 has 14 residues. Germline assignment: CDR1 ENHRY and CDR2 SYGVKD. The trim removed 6 bases at V and 3 bases at J, leaving 5 bases unmatched. The chain's CDR3 is CAIRSGDRGYEQYF. The DNA of the CDR3 is TGTGCCATCAGGAGTGGGGACAGGGGCTACGAGCAGTACTTC.

By its share, this clone is medium-sized (0.01 to 0.1%). CDR3 sequence reads: CASKNRDRTSYEQYF. The CDR3, as DNA: TGTGCCAGTAAGAACCGGGACAGGACATCCTACGAGCAGTACTTC. This sequence joins TRBV19 and TRBJ2-7; 8 bases are a match to TRBD1. The length of the CDR3 is 15 residues. V lost 7 bases and J lost 1; bases outside the gene matches: 9. Germline assignment: CDR1 LNHDA and CDR2 SQIVND (reference sequence).

This clone came up many times. The J gene is TRBJ2-1, the V gene TRBV5-1; no reliable D call. V lost 1 base and J 8 bases, leaving 10 bases between the germline ends. CDR3 length: 13 amino acids. Germline CDR1 SGHRS, CDR2 YFSETQ. CDR3 nucleotides: TGCGCCAGCAGCTTGCTATTCGGTGATGAGCAGTTCTTC. Amino acid sequence: CASSLLFGDEQFF.

This clone was seen a handful of times. This could be a read error, since a much larger clone is one nucleotide away. The rearrangement links TRBV27 to TRBJ2-2, with D tentatively TRBD1 (6 bases). Looked up from germline, CDR1 is MNHEY and CDR2 is SMNVEV (reference sequence). There are 15 residues in the CDR3. The CDR3 DNA follows: TGCGCCAGCAGTTTAAGGGGACATGCCACCGGGGATCTGTTTTTT. The encoded protein is CASSLRGHATGDLFF.